The present T cell receptor (beta chain) was sequenced within a study of T cells in Graves' hyperthyroidism and ophthalmopathy. Regarding the study as a whole: Among clonotypes expanded in thyroid above 0.001, most were also found in blood.

Germline V CDR1 and CDR2: LGHDT, YNNKEL (reference sequence). V lost 5 bases, J lost 7 bases, and 13 bases stayed unmatched. CDR3 length: 17 residues. Amplification yielded TCR beta CDR3 regions, with RNA transcripts as the source. HTBI primers were the set used in a first-round RT-PCR of the TCR CDR3. TCRdb processed the multiplex PCR reads anew with MiXCR; each CDR3 protein has one entry. The sample records 100,000 to 130,000 distinct CDR3 sequences, 16% being singletons. Concerning this clonotype: Its target is unknown.

Sample: blood. This rearrangement joins TRBV3-1 to TRBJ2-2, with TRBD2 matching 10 bases. This receptor was identified in a woman between 45 and 60 years old with Graves' hyperthyroidism. CDR3 amino acids: CASSGTLAGDKNGELFF. The DNA of the CDR3 is TGTGCCAGCAGCGGGACCCTAGCGGGAGACAAGAACGGGGAGCTGTTTTTT.